These 10 T cell receptor beta chains came from one sample sequenced in a study of CD8 T cells in ankylosing spondylitis. Study-wide points: The study identified a TCR beta motif of under ten highly homologous variants that appeared characteristic of ankylosing spondylitis blood.

TCRdb processed the 5' RACE reads anew with MiXCR; each CDR3 protein has one entry. This table has under 250,000 distinct CDR3 sequences, 6% to 8.5% appearing once. For these receptors, no antigen is known. The sequenced sample consisted of blood, either unsorted or a sorted T cell fraction (not recorded which). The receptors were sampled from a male donor with ankylosing spondylitis.

This clonotype was seen ten or more times. Its ends do not fully match the called genes, so a read error is possible. This chain links TRBV7-7 with TRBJ2-2; a possible D gene is TRBD1 (6 bases). There are 17 residues in the CDR3. Germline V gene sequence: CDR1 SSHAT, CDR2 FNYEAQ (reference sequence). This chain's CDR3 is CASSSGRGGLNTGELFF. CDR3 sequence (DNA): TGTGCTAGCAGCTCCGGGCGAGGGGGTTTAAACACCGGGGAGCTGTTTTTT.

In its sample, this clonotype was seen many times. The CDR3 DNA reads TGTGCCAGCAGTCGGGCTACGTACAATGAGCAGTTCTTC. Residues: CASSRATYNEQFF. V and J are TRBV6-2 or TRBV6-3 and TRBJ2-1; D not resolved. The germline CDR1 and CDR2 sequences are MNHEY and SVGEGT. With 5 bases removed from V and 4 bases from J, the gap between germline ends came to 9 bases. CDR3 size: 13 residues.

At least ten counts were recorded for this clonotype. The rearrangement links TRBV20-1 to TRBJ1-5; maybe TRBD1 (6 bases). The CDR3 is made up of 15 amino acids. Germline values: CDR1 DFQATT, CDR2 SNEGSKA (reference sequence). V was clipped by 0 bases and J by 5 bases, with 14 bases between them. The CDR3 protein is CSARDWTALDQPQHF. In nucleotides, the CDR3 is TGCAGTGCTAGAGATTGGACAGCACTGGATCAGCCCCAGCATTTT.

The table lists this clonotype with many counts. This rearrangement joins TRBV9 to TRBJ1-1; tentative D call: TRBD1 (5 bases). Germline V gives CDR1 SGDLS, CDR2 YYNGEE. The CDR3 has 12 residues. V lost 0 bases and J lost 6, with 6 bases in between. CDR3 nucleotides: TGTGCCAGCAGCGTAGCGGGGGCTGAAGCTTTCTTT. This encodes CASSVAGAEAFF.

The rearrangement uses TRBV15 and TRBJ2-1, with D unclear. The CDR3 totals 12 residues. CDR1 is LNHNV and CDR2 is YYDKDF in the germline V gene (reference sequence). V lost 5 bases to trimming and J lost 5 bases, with 7 bases between them. CDR3 in DNA: TGTGCCACCAGCTCATCCGACAATGAGCAGTTCTTC. Translation gives CATSSSDNEQFF.

This clonotype was observed many times. The J gene is TRBJ1-1, the V gene TRBV6-2 or TRBV6-3; D is unresolved. Germline V gives CDR1 MNHEY, CDR2 SVGEGT. The CDR3 totals 16 residues. V was cut by 4 bases and J by 0 bases, with 15 bases left in between. CDR3: CASSSLLEGLNTEAFF. DNA of the CDR3: TGTGCCAGCAGTTCTCTACTTGAGGGCTTGAACACTGAAGCTTTCTTT.

This clonotype was counted many times. The chain combines TRBV7-9 with TRBJ2-7, with D perhaps matching TRBD1 (5 bases). CDR3 length: 12 amino acids. Germline CDR1 reads SEHNR; CDR2 reads FQNEAQ (reference sequence). With 6 bases removed from V and 2 bases from J, the gap between germline ends came to 8 bases. The CDR3 DNA sequence: TGTGCCAGCAGGACAGTTCCCTACGAGCAGTACTTC. Protein: CASRTVPYEQYF.

The J gene is TRBJ1-5, the V gene TRBV27; no clear D gene. The CDR3 totals 14 residues. V was shortened by 3 bases and J by 8 bases, with 14 bases between the two germline ends. Looked up from germline, CDR1 is MNHEY and CDR2 is SMNVEV (reference sequence). The CDR3 bases are TGTGCCAGCAGTTTGACATTAGCCGGAGAGCCCCAGCATTTT. Residues: CASSLTLAGEPQHF.

This clonotype came up many times. The chain carries TRBV6-1 and TRBJ1-1; the D is unclear. Germline V gives CDR1 MNHNS, CDR2 SASEGT. The CDR3 extends over 16 amino acids. The ends were cut back, 1 base at V and 0 bases at J, with 12 bases in the middle. CDR3: CASSEGLAPLNTEAFF. DNA of the CDR3: TGTGCCAGCAGTGAAGGCTTGGCACCCCTGAACACTGAAGCTTTCTTT.

In this sample, this clonotype turned up once. V usage is TRBV20-1 and J usage is TRBJ1-1, with D unclear. The germline V gene has CDR1 DFQATT and CDR2 SNEGSKA (reference sequence). There are 12 residues in the CDR3. Trimming pared 3 bases from V and 7 bases from J, leaving 12 bases between. The CDR3 protein is CSASYGEGEAFF. The CDR3 coding sequence is TGCAGTGCTAGTTACGGGGAAGGTGAAGCTTTCTTT.